The present TCR beta chain was sequenced within a study of blood T cell repertoires in COVID-19. Background on the study: Sites across the United States, Italy and Spain contributed samples from acute and convalescent COVID-19. In each case, the material was cDNA or gDNA derived from T cells, B-cell-depleted T cells, or PBMCs.

Germline loops: CDR1 SGHRS, CDR2 YFSETQ. Trimming pared 0 bases from V and 7 bases from J, leaving 14 bases between. There are 14 residues in the CDR3. Original data processing: From reference gene primer amplification, estimates of nucleated cell counts were derived. This table comes from immunoSEQ multiplex PCR, and its TCRdb copy is limited to in-frame clones, with some not included. That table supplies the V and J calls and clone size; D and trimming were determined from the DNA. Of around 270,000 clones listed, 85% to 90% are singletons. The genes are TRBV5-1 and TRBJ2-7; possible D gene TRBD1, 5 bases. Material for sequencing was peripheral blood. This TCR was recovered from a man aged 25-40 years with acute or convalescent COVID-19. CDR3 amino acids: CASSLEDISREQYF. The CDR3, as DNA: TGCGCCAGCAGCTTGGAGGACATTTCCCGAGAGCAGTACTTC.